This T cell receptor (beta chain) was sequenced in a study of blood T cells in healthy people across ages (dated by TCRdb to the mid-2010s). With regard to the full study: In model experiments, roughly one uniquely barcoded TCR beta cDNA molecule per two T cells was captured by template switching. To track age-related changes in TCR beta repertoire diversity, the study relied on deep sequencing normalized with unique cDNA molecular identifiers. Donors were grouped into four age groups: young (average roughly 15 years), middle-aged (39), aged (approximately 67) and long-lived (about 89). To avoid experimental bias, donors of different ages were distributed randomly across sequencing lanes. For two donors (one aged 18 to 30 and one aged 80 or older), the study analyzed two additional independent replicas of 1 million unique cDNA reads from the same blood draw. Points the paper makes about the study in general: Conclusive comparison of naive and antigen-experienced compartments was prevented by the profiling of bulk unsorted PBMCs. Observed TCR beta diversity per million T cells fell roughly linearly with age, and a significant reduction was already apparent by age around 40. Because the CMV infection status of the donors was unknown, age-related changes in expanded clonotypes may potentially have been confounded. Compared with the aged group, more naive CD4+ T cells, fewer expanded clones and increased TCR diversity were shown by the long-lived group, suggesting age selection. There was a strong correlation between observed TCR beta diversity and the percentage of naive T cells measured by flow cytometry. Estimates of total diversity based on one million sequenced T cells were regarded as lower bounds and as underestimates.

Spanning cysteine to phenylalanine, the CDR3 consists of 16 amino acids. Kept here is only the CDR3 DNA, which spans 48 bases and is read in frame from base 1. The germline ends are 18 bases apart after V is trimmed by 4 bases and J by 2 bases. CDR1 and CDR2, per the germline V gene, are SGHTA and FQGNSA. Systemically healthy Caucasian individuals from Russia, 39 in total and aged roughly 6 to 100 years, were included as donors. Each donor gave ten milliliters of peripheral blood, drawn into EDTA-treated Vacutainer tubes. Ficoll-Paque density-gradient centrifugation was used to isolate PBMCs, with at least 7 million per sample. Trizol reagent was used to extract total RNA from PBMCs, with at least 5.5 micrograms per sample. Naive CD45RAhigh/CD27high T cell percentages were measured by flow cytometry on a PBMC aliquot from every donor. Library prep was done by 5' RACE. TCRdb records Illumina HiSeq 2500 as the sequencer. The second PCR ran for about 7 to 11 cycles and used a J-beta primer mix along with a sample-barcoded 5' primer. Each TCR beta cDNA molecule received a unique molecular identifier from a template-switch 5' adaptor carrying 12 random nucleotides. Each sample yielded at least 3 million CDR3-containing paired-end reads. First-strand cDNA was synthesized from all RNA with the Mint cDNA synthesis kit, primed by a TRBC-specific oligonucleotide. All cDNA was treated with uracil-DNA glycosylase and then went through a first 18-cycle PCR with the universal primers M1SS and BC2_uni_R. Regarding the original processing steps: Each sample was normalized by randomly selecting 1 million high-quality reads, each carrying a distinct molecular identifier. Instead of being binned into consensus sequences, reads that shared molecular identifiers were thrown out. MiTCR, run with a Q25 quality threshold and the strictest error-elimination algorithm, handled CDR3 identification, clonotype clustering and error correction. A nonparametric unseen species model with Euler transformation was used to estimate lower-bound total TCR beta diversity. The public reads were run again by TCRdb, first through fastp at Q25 and then through MiXCR, and only productive beta chains were kept. A single entry per CDR3 protein holds the most common genes and DNA from its merged rows. TCRdb, not the authors, supplied the V and J calls. In all, the sample holds approximately 810,000 distinct CDR3 sequences, and about 30% of those were seen once. The top ten clonotypes cover about 18% of the sample.

This clonotype was detected many times. Which antigen it targets is not known. The sample holds no much larger clone one base away, and base qualities are not on file. The specimen was blood. This clonotype originated in an elderly woman in good health. The V and J genes are TRBV7-2 and TRBJ2-7, with the D gene too uncertain to name. CDR3 reads: CASSSWGISGPYEQYF. The base sequence is TGTGCCAGCAGCTCCTGGGGTATATCGGGTCCCTACGAGCAGTACTTC.